Sequencing of this T cell receptor (beta chain) was carried out in a study of PD-1 blockade in classical Hodgkin lymphoma. TCRdb keeps only in-frame clones here, not all; method: immunoSEQ multiplex PCR. The data hold 70,000 or so clones, with roughly 93% observed a single time. This CDR3 is built from 13 residues. Trimming removed 4 bases at V and 1 base at J, with 7 bases between. Per the germline V gene, CDR1 is MDHEN and CDR2 is SYDVKM. This sample's time point: newly diagnosed, previously untreated cHL patient sample. Acting as the comparison were PBMCs from newly diagnosed, untreated classical Hodgkin lymphoma.

The source material was peripheral blood mononuclear cells (PBMCs). The V call is TRBV28, the J call TRBJ1-2; D not certain. The sequence derives from a human donor with classical Hodgkin lymphoma. CDR3 in DNA: TGTGCCAGCAGTTCGGGAATTAACTATGGCTACACCTTC. As protein: CASSSGINYGYTF.